The text below deals with one TCR beta chain. These data are taken from a study of T cell responses to AZD1222 COVID-19 vaccine. Some clones are missing from TCRdb's copy, which holds only in-frame ones; the method was immunoSEQ multiplex PCR. This sample has around 110,000 clones; over 75% occur once, and the top ten carry about 3%. The V end was cut by 9 bases, the J end by 0 bases, with 14 bases between. The CDR3 has 14 amino acids. CDR1 and CDR2 from the germline V gene are MGHRA and YSYEKL. The origin of this receptor is an adult in good health. Sample: peripheral blood, taken on day 0 of AZD1222 vaccination. V and J are TRBV4-1 and TRBJ1-1; D is possibly TRBD1 (6 bases). The DNA for the CDR3 is TGCGCCAGTGCTGACAGGATCATGAACACTGAAGCTTTCTTT. Amino acid sequence: CASADRIMNTEAFF.